Below, one TCR beta chain is given with its context. Its antigen is unidentified. The germline CDR1 and CDR2 sequences are SGHAT and FQNNGV. The V gene end was trimmed by 5 bases and the J gene end by 3 bases; junction bases not matched to a gene: 8. This CDR3 has 15 amino acids. Assay: immunoSEQ multiplex PCR; the TCRdb copy retains only in-frame clones and omits some. The sample includes 77,000 or so clones, 80% to 90% of them seen just once. This sample stems from a study of a mutant IDH1 vaccine in newly diagnosed glioma. Study as a whole: Patients previously underwent radiotherapy, temozolomide, or both, and most underwent both.

Noted time point: week 47, end of study. The study gave 300 ug of mutant IDH1 20-mer peptide per vaccine dose, with topical imiquimod. The source of this sequence is a man aged 40-55 years with glioma. The chain has TRBV11-2 and TRBJ2-7, with 9 bases lining up with TRBD2. The sequencing here drew on PBMCs, taken from a glioma patient whose treatment included an IDH1 peptide vaccine. The CDR3 reads CASSQFSGSLYEQYF. The DNA of the CDR3 is TGTGCCAGCAGCCAATTTAGCGGGAGCCTCTACGAGCAGTACTTC.